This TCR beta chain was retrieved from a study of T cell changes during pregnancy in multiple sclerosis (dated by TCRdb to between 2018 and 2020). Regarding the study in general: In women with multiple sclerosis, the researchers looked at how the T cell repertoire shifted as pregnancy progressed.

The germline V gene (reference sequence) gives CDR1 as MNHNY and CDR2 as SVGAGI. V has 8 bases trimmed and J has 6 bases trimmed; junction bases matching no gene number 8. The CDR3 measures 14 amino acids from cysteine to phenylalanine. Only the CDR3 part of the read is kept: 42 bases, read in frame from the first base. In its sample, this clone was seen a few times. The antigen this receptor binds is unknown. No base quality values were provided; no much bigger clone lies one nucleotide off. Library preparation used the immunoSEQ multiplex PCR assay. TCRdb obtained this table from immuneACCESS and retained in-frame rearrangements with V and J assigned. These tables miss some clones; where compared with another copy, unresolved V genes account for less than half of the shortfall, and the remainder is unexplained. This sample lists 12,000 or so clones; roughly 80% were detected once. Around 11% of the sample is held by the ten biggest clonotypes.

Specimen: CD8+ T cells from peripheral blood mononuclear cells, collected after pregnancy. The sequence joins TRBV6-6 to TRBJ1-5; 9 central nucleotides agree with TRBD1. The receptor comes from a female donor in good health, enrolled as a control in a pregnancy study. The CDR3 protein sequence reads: CASQRTGEIQPQHF. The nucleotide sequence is TGTGCCAGCCAAAGGACAGGGGAGATTCAGCCCCAGCATTTT.